The rows below give T cell receptor beta chains drawn from one sample of a study of circulating tumor DNA in untreated peripheral T-cell lymphoma. Assay: immunoSEQ multiplex PCR; the TCRdb copy retains only in-frame clones and omits some. The sample holds roughly 1,500 clones; around 63% are singletons and the top ten take 14% to 15%. Source material: cell-free DNA from blood serum. The origin of the receptors is a human donor with peripheral T-cell lymphoma. Each CDR3 is given with its conserved first and last residue. Fields, in order: V gene, J gene, D gene, clone size, CDR3 protein, CDR3 DNA. A D gene is named only where the DNA matches it firmly. Expanded clones get a size class; other rows say once, few or many, or leave the size out.

TRBV5-4	TRBJ2-4	NA	NA	CASSFRWGVQNIQYF	TGTGCCAGCAGCTTTCGATGGGGGGTCCAAAACATTCAGTACTTC
TRBV6-1	TRBJ2-2	TRBD1	NA	CASSGTGTGDPGELFF	TGTGCCAGCAGTGGGACCGGGACAGGGGATCCCGGGGAGCTGTTTTTT
TRBV7-6	TRBJ2-7	NA	NA	CASSSGSFSTEQYF	TGTGCCAGCAGCTCGGGATCTTTTTCTACCGAGCAGTACTTC
TRBV19	TRBJ1-2	NA	NA	CASRFGGLGYTF	TGTGCCAGTAGATTTGGGGGCCTCGGCTACACCTTC
TRBV5-6	TRBJ1-1	NA	NA	CASSFGGANTEAFF	TGTGCCAGCAGCTTTGGGGGTGCGAACACTGAAGCTTTCTTT
TRBV28	TRBJ1-4	NA	NA	CASSPSGVTNEKLFF	TGTGCCAGCAGTCCCAGCGGGGTCACTAATGAAAAACTGTTTTTT
TRBV28	TRBJ2-7	NA	NA	CASSPAYILGDYEQYF	TGTGCCAGCAGTCCCGCGTATATTCTAGGAGATTACGAGCAGTACTTC
TRBV5-3	TRBJ1-3	NA	NA	CARSFLGAGNTIYF	TGTGCCAGAAGCTTTTTAGGGGCTGGAAACACCATATATTTT
TRBV27	TRBJ1-4	NA	NA	CASRKWGDTYVATNEKLFF	TGTGCCAGCAGAAAATGGGGGGACACGTACGTTGCAACTAATGAAAAACTGTTTTTT
TRBV6-1	TRBJ2-3	NA	NA	CASRGGGTDTQYF	TGTGCCAGCCGCGGAGGGGGGACAGATACGCAGTATTTT
TRBV6-5	TRBJ2-3	NA	few	CASSLDSTDTQYF	TGTGCCAGCAGCTTGGACAGCACAGATACGCAGTATTTT
TRBV4-1	TRBJ2-2	NA	NA	CASSQVGGGTGELFF	TGCGCCAGCAGCCAAGTGGGAGGGGGAACTGGGGAGCTGTTTTTT
TRBV4-1	TRBJ1-1	NA	once	CASSQDRQLNTEAFF	TGCGCCAGCAGCCAAGATCGTCAGTTGAACACTGAAGCTTTCTTT
TRBV19	TRBJ1-5	TRBD1	few	CASRTSQGAIRQPQHF	TGTGCCAGTAGAACATCGCAGGGGGCGATTCGGCAGCCCCAGCATTTT
TRBV6-6	TRBJ1-5	TRBD1	NA	CASSSGQGGLGPQHF	TGTGCCAGCAGCTCGGGACAGGGAGGGTTGGGGCCCCAGCATTTT
TRBV13	TRBJ1-3	NA	NA	CASSWSSGNTIYF	TGTGCCAGCAGCTGGAGCTCTGGAAACACCATATATTTT